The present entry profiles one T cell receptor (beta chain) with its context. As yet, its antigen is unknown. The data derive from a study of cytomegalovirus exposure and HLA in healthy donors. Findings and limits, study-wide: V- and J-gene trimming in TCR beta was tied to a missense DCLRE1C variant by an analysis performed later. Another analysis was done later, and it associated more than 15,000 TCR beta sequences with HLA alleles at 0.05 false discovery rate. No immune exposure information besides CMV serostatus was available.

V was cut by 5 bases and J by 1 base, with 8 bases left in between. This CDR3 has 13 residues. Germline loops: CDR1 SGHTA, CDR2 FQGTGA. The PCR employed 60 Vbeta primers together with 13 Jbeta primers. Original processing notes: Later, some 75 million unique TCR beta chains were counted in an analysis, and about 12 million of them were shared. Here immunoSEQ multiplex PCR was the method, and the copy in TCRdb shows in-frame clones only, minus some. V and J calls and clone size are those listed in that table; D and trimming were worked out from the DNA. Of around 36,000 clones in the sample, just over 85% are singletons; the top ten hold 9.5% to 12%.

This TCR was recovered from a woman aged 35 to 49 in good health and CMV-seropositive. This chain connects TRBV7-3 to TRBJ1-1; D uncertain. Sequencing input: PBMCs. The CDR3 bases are TGTGCCAGCAGCCATGCCGGGAACACTGAAGCTTTCTTT. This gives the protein CASSHAGNTEAFF. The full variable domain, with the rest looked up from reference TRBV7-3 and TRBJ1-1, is GAGVSQTPSNKVTEKGKYVELRCDPISGHTALYWYRQSLGQGPEFLIYFQGTGAADDSGLPNDRFFAVRPEGSVSTLKIQRTERGDSAVYLCASSHAGNTEAFFGQGTRLTVV.